The source of this T cell receptor (beta chain) is a study of OX40 agonist ivuxolimab in advanced cancers. With respect to this clone: Antigen: not known.

This table comes from immunoSEQ multiplex PCR, and its TCRdb copy is limited to in-frame clones, with some not included. Of roughly 87,000 clones listed, 91% are singletons. Study observations and caveats: CD4+ and CD8+ T cells in blood underwent clonal expansion by week 6 at 0.1 to 3.0 mg/kg.

This CDR3 is 19 amino acids long. The V segment lost 3 bases and the J segment 1 base; nucleotides outside the gene matches: 15. The germline V gene has CDR1 LNHNV and CDR2 YYDKDF (reference sequence). The receptor comes from an adult with an advanced solid tumor such as melanoma, head and neck, liver or kidney cancer. The chain joins TRBV15 to TRBJ2-5, with TRBD2 identical over 9 bases. This sample comprised CD4+ or CD8+ T cells sorted from blood, obtained in a trial of the OX40 agonist ivuxolimab. The CDR3 sequence is CATSSTRTSERGLQETQYF. CDR3 nucleotide sequence: TGTGCCACCAGCAGTACCCGGACTAGCGAAAGGGGACTCCAAGAGACCCAGTACTTC.